This T cell receptor (beta chain) is from a study of type 1 and type 2 diabetes patients. Other autoimmune diseases and infections within the past four weeks excluded donors. Ten milliliters of peripheral blood were drawn from each donor. PCR was run on genomic DNA. Multiplex PCR with 30 forward and 13 reverse primers amplified the TCR beta CDR3. One entry per CDR3 protein, called by TCRdb with MiXCR from the multiplex PCR reads. The sample lists 250,000 or so distinct CDR3 sequences, around 47% seen once, with roughly 15% in the top ten. Losses at the gene ends were 8 bases for V and 5 bases for J; bases not matched to a gene: 17. The CDR3 length is 17 residues. Germline V gene data show CDR1 as MDHEN and CDR2 as SYDVKM.

Sequencing used peripheral blood mononuclear cells (PBMCs). This chain connects TRBV28 to TRBJ1-3, with 8 positions matching TRBD1. The clonotype comes from a man in his late teens or twenties with type 2 diabetes. CDR3 in DNA: TGTGCCAGCCTGGGTAAGGGGACAGGCCCACATAGAAACACCATATATTTT. Its translation is CASLGKGTGPHRNTIYF.